A selection of T cell receptor beta chains follows, all from one sample in a study of T cell changes during pregnancy in multiple sclerosis. Using immunoSEQ multiplex PCR, the repertoire was profiled, and TCRdb retains in-frame clones only, with some absent. The table records over 80,000 clones, roughly nine tenths of them present only once. The sample was peripheral blood, taken in the second trimester of pregnancy. These receptors came from a female donor in good health, enrolled as a control in a pregnancy study. Both conserved end residues are part of each CDR3. A D gene is named only where the DNA matches it firmly. Where a row states a size, it is once, few, many or the class of an expanded clone; other rows omit it.

d_call	clone_size	j_call	v_call	cdr3_aa	cdr3_nt
-	once	TRBJ1-2	TRBV7-9	CASSRGRESGYTF	TGTGCCAGCAGCCGCGGGAGGGAAAGCGGCTACACCTTC
TRBD1	-	TRBJ1-2	TRBV28	CASRPGQHYGYTF	TGTGCCAGCAGACCGGGACAGCACTATGGCTACACCTTC
-	-	TRBJ1-2	TRBV19	CASSIGGSGYGYTF	TGTGCCAGTAGTATTGGGGGCTCCGGCTATGGCTACACCTTC
TRBD1	medium-sized	TRBJ2-1	TRBV27	CASSPRGPAYNEQFF	TGTGCCAGCAGCCCAAGGGGGCCGGCCTACAATGAGCAGTTCTTC
TRBD1	-	TRBJ2-1	TRBV18	CASSRTSTGYNEQFF	TGTGCCAGCTCACGAACTTCGACAGGGTACAATGAGCAGTTCTTC
TRBD1	-	TRBJ1-4	TRBV6-4	CASRTGTEFGKLFF	TGTGCCAGCAGAACTGGGACAGAGTTCGGAAAACTGTTTTTT
-	-	TRBJ2-7	TRBV5-8	CASSRGKTPTYEQYF	TGTGCCAGCAGCCGTGGTAAGACTCCCACCTACGAGCAGTACTTC
TRBD2	-	TRBJ2-7	TRBV6-4	CASSGRTSGNLLGEQYF	TGTGCCAGCAGCGGGAGAACTAGCGGGAACCTCCTGGGGGAGCAGTACTTC
-	once	TRBJ1-2	TRBV19	CASTSGAGNYGYTF	TGTGCCAGTACGTCAGGGGCCGGTAACTATGGCTACACCTTC
TRBD1	-	TRBJ1-1	TRBV18	CASSPPSQGARLNTEAFF	TGTGCCAGCTCACCTCCCTCACAGGGGGCCAGGTTGAACACTGAAGCTTTCTTT
-	few	TRBJ1-6	TRBV29-1	CSVGSSLSSPLHF	TGCAGCGTCGGGTCTTCTCTGAGTTCACCCCTCCACTTT
-	-	TRBJ2-7	TRBV30	CAWSVGLGPYEQYF	TGTGCCTGGAGCGTAGGACTGGGCCCTTACGAGCAGTACTTC
-	-	TRBJ1-4	TRBV25-1	CASRDSFGNEKLFF	TGTGCCAGCAGGGACAGTTTCGGTAATGAAAAACTGTTTTTT
-	-	TRBJ1-2	TRBV19	CASSDSAYGYTF	TGTGCCAGTAGTGACAGCGCTTATGGCTACACCTTC
-	once	TRBJ1-2	TRBV7-9	CASSRAGLNYGYTF	TGTGCCAGCAGCCGAGCGGGGCTAAACTATGGCTACACCTTC
-	-	TRBJ1-2	TRBV6-1	CASSEDLETGGYTF	TGTGCCAGCAGTGAAGATTTGGAGACTGGGGGCTACACCTTC
TRBD1	-	TRBJ2-3	TRBV27	CASSLDREPDTQYF	TGTGCCAGCAGTTTAGACAGGGAACCAGATACGCAGTATTTT
TRBD1	-	TRBJ1-4	TRBV6-6	CASSSQGADEKLFF	TGTGCCAGCAGTTCGCAGGGGGCAGATGAAAAACTGTTTTTT
-	-	TRBJ1-3	TRBV7-9	CASSPTLGKDSSGNTIYF	TGTGCCAGCAGCCCAACCTTGGGGAAGGACAGCTCTGGAAACACCATATATTTT
-	once	TRBJ1-1	TRBV4-3	CASSQDGGGGTTEAFF	TGCGCCAGCAGCCAAGATGGGGGGGGAGGGACCACTGAAGCTTTCTTT
TRBD1	-	TRBJ1-1	TRBV5-4	CASSRGQGAMNTEAFF	TGTGCCAGCAGCCGAGGACAGGGGGCAATGAACACTGAAGCTTTCTTT
TRBD1	-	TRBJ2-5	TRBV27	CASSLSGGTGKTQYF	TGTGCCAGCAGTTTATCGGGTGGGACAGGGAAGACCCAGTACTTC
-	-	TRBJ1-4	TRBV30	CAWSGGTPNEKLFF	TGTGCCTGGAGTGGTGGGACACCAAATGAAAAACTGTTTTTT
TRBD2	-	TRBJ2-7	TRBV9	CASSVGAGGGDEQYF	TGTGCCAGCAGCGTAGGTGCGGGGGGTGGTGACGAGCAGTACTTC
TRBD1	-	TRBJ1-4	TRBV9	CASSVVGGGGGEKLFF	TGTGCCAGCAGCGTAGTTGGAGGAGGGGGCGGTGAAAAACTGTTTTTT
TRBD2	-	TRBJ2-5	TRBV5-4	CASRRTSGRAETQYF	TGTGCCAGCAGGCGGACTAGCGGGAGGGCGGAGACCCAGTACTTC
TRBD1	-	TRBJ2-6	TRBV4-3	CASRPTGFGANVLTF	TGCGCCAGCAGACCGACAGGGTTTGGGGCCAACGTCCTGACTTTC
-	few	TRBJ1-2	TRBV2	CASSEAFGYTF	TGTGCCAGCAGTGAAGCCTTTGGCTACACCTTC
-	-	TRBJ2-3	TRBV5-5	CASSYALPDTQYF	TGTGCCAGCAGCTACGCGCTTCCAGATACGCAGTATTTT
TRBD2	-	TRBJ2-1	TRBV19	CASSVGLAEYNEQFF	TGTGCCAGTAGCGTCGGGCTAGCGGAGTACAATGAGCAGTTCTTC
TRBD1	-	TRBJ2-7	TRBV13	CASSPRGRTVEQYF	TGTGCCAGCAGCCCCAGGGGGCGCACGGTCGAGCAGTACTTC
-	-	TRBJ1-4	TRBV2	CASTPEGLGEKLFF	TGTGCCAGCACGCCAGAGGGTCTCGGGGAAAAACTGTTTTTT
-	-	TRBJ1-4	TRBV14	CASSQDRGSEKLFF	TGTGCCAGCAGCCAAGACAGGGGCAGTGAAAAACTGTTTTTT
-	-	TRBJ2-3	TRBV10-3	CAISAQLNTQYF	TGTGCCATCAGTGCCCAACTTAATACGCAGTATTTT
-	-	TRBJ2-1	TRBV5-1	CASSPRTASNNEQFF	TGCGCCAGCAGCCCCCGGACAGCTTCCAACAATGAGCAGTTCTTC
-	-	TRBJ2-5	TRBV5-4	CASSLGGRQETQYF	TGTGCCAGCAGCTTGGGGGGGCGCCAAGAGACCCAGTACTTC
-	-	TRBJ1-3	TRBV7-2	CASSLSSGGEIGNTIYF	TGTGCCAGCAGTCTATCCTCTGGGGGGGAAATCGGAAACACCATATATTTT
-	-	TRBJ2-7	TRBV21-1	CASFSGEQYF	TGTGCCAGCTTTTCGGGAGAGCAGTACTTC
-	-	TRBJ2-6	TRBV4-3	CASSQVEGVLGANVLTF	TGCGCCAGCAGCCAAGTTGAGGGGGTATTGGGGGCCAACGTCCTGACTTTC
TRBD1	-	TRBJ1-1	TRBV6-5	CASSRTGSGAFF	TGTGCCAGCAGTCGGACAGGGTCGGGAGCTTTCTTT
-	-	TRBJ2-3	TRBV20-1	CSASRTDTQYF	TGCAGTGCTAGTCGTACAGATACGCAGTATTTT
TRBD1	once	TRBJ2-5	TRBV6-1	CASSEGGQGAETQYF	TGTGCCAGCAGTGAGGGGGGACAGGGTGCGGAGACCCAGTACTTC